This T cell receptor beta chain was found in a study of tissue T cells after allogeneic stem cell transplantation. General study points: Anatomically similar tissues had similar TCR repertoires within each patient. Blood and spleen captured only part of the tissue TCR repertoire. Some tissue clones might be persisting host cells; their alloreactivity or antigen specificity was not determined. Shared clones across patients were few; motif clustering revealed tissue-specific shared signatures.

This clone was counted a few times. Its antigen is unidentified. Here the gene names and germline are mouse. Clones were sequenced by immunoSEQ multiplex PCR, and TCRdb holds only the in-frame ones, with some missing. Altogether 1,000 to 1,500 clones are present, roughly 53% being singletons, with the ten largest covering roughly 6.6%. Sequencing input: skin. The TCR sequence derives from a female BALB/c mouse in good health. The strain's MHC haplotype is H2-d.

The CDR3 protein is CASSRQGSNSDYTF. Incomplete CDR3 DNA: TGTGCCAGCAGTCGACAGGGATCAAACTCCGACTACACC. The rearrangement joins TRBV19 to TRBJ1-2; TRBD1 aligns across 7 bases. The read finishes 1 residue shy of the CDR3 end, and the germline J gene is used to complete it. Germline CDR1 is FNHDT and CDR2 is SITEND (reference sequence). V was pared by 4 bases and J by 0 bases, with 3 bases of the junction left unmatched. This CDR3 has 14 amino acids.